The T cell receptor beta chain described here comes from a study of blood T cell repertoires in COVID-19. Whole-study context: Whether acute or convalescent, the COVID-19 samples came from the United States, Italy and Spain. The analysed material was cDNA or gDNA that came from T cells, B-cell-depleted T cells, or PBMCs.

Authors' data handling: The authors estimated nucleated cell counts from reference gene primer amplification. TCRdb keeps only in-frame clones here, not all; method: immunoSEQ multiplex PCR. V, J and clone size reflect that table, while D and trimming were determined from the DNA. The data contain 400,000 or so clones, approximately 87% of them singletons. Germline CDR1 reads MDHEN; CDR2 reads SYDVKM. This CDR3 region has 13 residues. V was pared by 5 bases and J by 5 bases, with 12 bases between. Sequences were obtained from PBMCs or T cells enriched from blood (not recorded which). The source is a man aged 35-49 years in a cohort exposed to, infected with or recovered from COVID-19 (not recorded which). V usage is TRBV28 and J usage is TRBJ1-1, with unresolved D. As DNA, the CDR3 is TGTGCCAGCAGTCCTTTAACCGGGACTGAAGCTTTCTTT. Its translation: CASSPLTGTEAFF. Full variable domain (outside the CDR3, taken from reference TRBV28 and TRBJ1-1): DVKVTQSSRYLVKRTGEKVFLECVQDMDHENMFWYRQDPGLGLRLIYFSYDVKMKEKGDIPEGYSVSREKKERFSLILESASTNQTSMYLCASSPLTGTEAFFGQGTRLTVV.